These T cell receptor beta chains were read from a single sample in a study of glioma-infiltrating T cells after dendritic cell vaccination. Profiling relied on immunoSEQ multiplex PCR, and the TCRdb table lists in-frame clones only, not all of them. The repertoire holds roughly 51,000 clones, with roughly 87% as singletons. The specimen comprised blood, sampled before dendritic cell vaccination. The receptors were gathered from a human donor with glioblastoma. CDR3s include the opening cysteine and the closing phenylalanine or tryptophan. Fields, in order: J gene, V gene, clone size, CDR3 protein. Not every row has a clone size; where given, it reads once, few, many or a size class.

J: TRBJ2-3; V: TRBV5-1; size: .; CDR3: CASSLEGGGTDTQYF
J: TRBJ2-1; V: TRBV6-5; size: .; CDR3: CASSYSGPNNEQFF
J: TRBJ2-1; V: TRBV4-3; size: .; CDR3: CASSQAAAGYNEQFF
J: TRBJ1-3; V: TRBV2; size: once; CDR3: CASRREGLGNTIYF
J: TRBJ2-7; V: TRBV7-8; size: .; CDR3: CASRQTGLAGVEQYF
J: TRBJ1-4; V: TRBV6-1; size: .; CDR3: CASEGQGPTNEKLFF
J: TRBJ1-4; V: TRBV18; size: once; CDR3: CASSPRQNQHEKLFF
J: TRBJ2-6; V: TRBV25-1; size: .; CDR3: CASSAGEGSGANVLTF
J: TRBJ2-3; V: TRBV7-2; size: .; CDR3: CASSSLGTVYTDTQYF
J: TRBJ1-6; V: TRBV15; size: once; CDR3: CATSRDNSPLHF
J: TRBJ1-1; V: TRBV7-2; size: .; CDR3: CASSTRGAGGAAFF
J: TRBJ2-1; V: TRBV30; size: .; CDR3: CAWRGTGTSSYNEQFF
J: TRBJ1-2; V: TRBV4-2; size: .; CDR3: CASSHPPKGTTGGGYGYTF
J: TRBJ2-3; V: TRBV5-1; size: .; CDR3: CASSIGQGRWADTQYF
J: TRBJ2-2; V: TRBV7-2; size: .; CDR3: CASSRDGILAATGELFF
J: TRBJ2-5; V: TRBV30; size: .; CDR3: CAWSAVTGWGETQYF
J: TRBJ1-2; V: TRBV5-4; size: .; CDR3: CASSRTGDYGYTF
J: TRBJ2-5; V: TRBV5-1; size: .; CDR3: CASSLDSQAETQYF
J: TRBJ2-5; V: TRBV7-8; size: .; CDR3: CASSKSGQGRGETQYF
J: TRBJ2-1; V: TRBV12-5; size: .; CDR3: CASGSPPGARRNEQFF
J: TRBJ2-3; V: TRBV2; size: .; CDR3: CASGQGWTDTQYF
J: TRBJ1-2; V: TRBV10-3; size: .; CDR3: CAIRDEGGLKGYTF
J: TRBJ1-1; V: TRBV5-6; size: few; CDR3: CASSLGGWQTEAFF
J: TRBJ2-7; V: TRBV5-1; size: .; CDR3: CASKLTGSREQYF
J: TRBJ2-7; V: TRBV28; size: .; CDR3: CASSRQGAVNEQYF
J: TRBJ2-1; V: TRBV4-2; size: .; CDR3: CASSHRKGIGTNDNEQFF
J: TRBJ1-1; V: TRBV7-2; size: .; CDR3: CASSLRGGAGTEAFF
J: TRBJ1-1; V: TRBV29-1; size: .; CDR3: CSARGPRNTEAFF
J: TRBJ1-2; V: TRBV9; size: once; CDR3: CASSVGGSGYTF
J: TRBJ2-7; V: TRBV2; size: .; CDR3: CASTNRDRGPYEQYF
J: TRBJ2-3; V: TRBV6-5; size: once; CDR3: CASSYPGTGATDTQYF
J: TRBJ1-1; V: TRBV9; size: .; CDR3: CASSGTGTGHSEAFF
J: TRBJ1-2; V: TRBV11-2; size: .; CDR3: CASSFSKGRVGLSYGYTF
J: TRBJ1-2; V: TRBV5-1; size: .; CDR3: CASSLGTGGADGYTF
J: TRBJ1-4; V: TRBV2; size: .; CDR3: CASSDTGIVDEKLFF
J: TRBJ1-1; V: TRBV7-8; size: .; CDR3: CASSLFGGEAFF
J: TRBJ1-1; V: TRBV5-4; size: .; CDR3: CASSQNTEAFF
J: TRBJ1-2; V: TRBV11-3; size: .; CDR3: CASSLDRGRGYTF
J: TRBJ2-1; V: TRBV19; size: once; CDR3: CASSPGTGSYNEQFF
J: TRBJ1-6; V: TRBV5-1; size: .; CDR3: CASSGTGISPLHF
J: TRBJ2-3; V: TRBV7-9; size: .; CDR3: CASSPAGPIDTQYF
J: TRBJ2-1; V: TRBV7-2; size: .; CDR3: CASSPGGRSYNEQFF
J: TRBJ1-1; V: TRBV7-8; size: .; CDR3: CASSFESTGPMNTEAFF
J: TRBJ2-1; V: TRBV4-3; size: .; CDR3: CASSILAGSYNEQFF
J: TRBJ2-1; V: TRBV10-2; size: few; CDR3: CASSVSGRGNEQFF
J: TRBJ2-1; V: TRBV11-3; size: .; CDR3: CASSRLPGLGNEQFF
J: TRBJ1-1; V: TRBV5-1; size: .; CDR3: CASSRSQGNTEAFF
J: TRBJ1-6; V: TRBV27; size: .; CDR3: CASSLIPSSYNSPLHF
J: TRBJ1-5; V: TRBV5-1; size: .; CDR3: CASSFGTGPLQPQHF
J: TRBJ2-7; V: TRBV9; size: .; CDR3: CASSVDRVGHEQYF
J: TRBJ1-2; V: TRBV7-9; size: .; CDR3: CASKRGQSYGYTF
J: TRBJ2-5; V: TRBV13; size: .; CDR3: CASSSGLAGQETQYF
J: TRBJ2-4; V: TRBV10-2; size: few; CDR3: CASRDTGGAPGLNIQYF
J: TRBJ1-3; V: TRBV9; size: .; CDR3: CASSPSGAGSGNTIYF
J: TRBJ2-7; V: TRBV19; size: medium-sized; CDR3: CASSMTSGSLNEQYF
J: TRBJ2-5; V: TRBV11-2; size: .; CDR3: CASSFGETQYF
J: TRBJ1-1; V: TRBV5-1; size: few; CDR3: CASSFTGSPERNTEAFF